These 23 T cell receptor beta chains share one sample of origin, sequenced in a study of spatial heterogeneity in lung cancer. Study results and caveats: Counts of expanded intratumoral alpha and beta TCRs tracked tumor mutation counts.

These receptors have no known antigen. Time point noted: sample taken at primary tumor resection. A single record per CDR3 protein comes from TCRdb applying MiXCR to the 5' RACE reads. The sample shows around 100,000 distinct CDR3 sequences, around 4.8% of them seen only once. The sample in question was lung tumor tissue, obtained at surgery. Receptor source: a male donor with early-stage non-small cell lung cancer.

This clonotype was observed at least ten times. The rearrangement joins TRBV29-1 to TRBJ1-1; 9 bases map to TRBD1. The germline V gene has CDR1 SQVTM and CDR2 ANQGSEA. Losses at the gene ends were 6 bases for V and 11 bases for J; bases not matched to a gene: 10. The CDR3 is 12 amino acids. CDR3 DNA: TGCAGCGTACCAGGGACAGGGATCGGCGCTTTCTTT. Protein: CSVPGTGIGAFF.

This clonotype came up a few times. This chain joins TRBV6-1 and TRBJ2-5; D is unresolved. Germline loops: CDR1 MNHNS, CDR2 SASEGT. The V and J ends lost 5 bases and 0 bases respectively, with 7 bases between them. CDR3 length equals 13 residues. The CDR3 reads CASSRVYQETQYF. CDR3 coding DNA: TGTGCCAGCAGTCGCGTGTACCAAGAGACCCAGTACTTC.

This clonotype was observed many times. The rearrangement uses TRBV20-1 and TRBJ2-5, with D tentatively TRBD1 (6 bases). CDR1 and CDR2 from the germline V gene are DFQATT and SNEGSKA (reference sequence). This CDR3 has 12 residues. Deletions cut 5 bases from V and 5 bases from J, with 12 bases between. The CDR3 reads CSAHREFETQYF. The CDR3 region has the DNA TGCAGTGCTCACAGGGAATTCGAGACCCAGTACTTC.

Ten or more counts support this clonotype. This rearrangement joins TRBV12-3 or TRBV12-4 to TRBJ2-2, with unresolved D. CDR3 length equals 20 residues. V was cut by 3 bases and J by 1 base, with 24 bases left in between. The chain's CDR3 is CASSFWIIEARQRNTGELFF. CDR3 coding DNA: TGTGCCAGCAGTTTTTGGATTATTGAGGCGAGACAACGGAACACCGGGGAGCTGTTTTTT.

This clonotype was found a few times. The chain links TRBV4-1 to TRBJ2-5; a weak D match, TRBD2 (6 bases). Trimming stripped 0 bases from V and 5 bases from J, with 22 bases between. Germline V CDR1 and CDR2: MGHRA, YSYEKL. The CDR3 runs 18 residues. The CDR3 region is CASSQEAPGVIGGETQYF. The DNA for the CDR3 is TGCGCCAGCAGCCAAGAAGCTCCCGGGGTGATTGGGGGGGAGACCCAGTACTTC.

This clonotype has ten or more counts. V and J are TRBV28 and TRBJ2-5; D remains unclear. CDR1 is MDHEN and CDR2 is SYDVKM in the germline V gene. The V gene lost 7 bases and the J gene lost 5 bases, with 8 bases spanning the gap. The CDR3 is 11 residues long. This CDR3 reads CASTLGETQYF. The CDR3 nucleotides read TGTGCCAGCACCCTGGGGGAGACCCAGTACTTC.

The chain joins TRBV2 to TRBJ2-5; possibly TRBD1 for D (6 bases). The CDR3 is 14 residues long. V lost 7 bases to trimming and J lost 4 bases, with 16 bases between them. CDR1 and CDR2 from the germline V gene are SNHLY and FYNNEI. The CDR3 DNA is TGTGCCAGCAAGACACAGGGAATTGGAGAGACCCAGTACTTC. This sequence encodes CASKTQGIGETQYF.

This clonotype has ten or more counts. The chain uses TRBV5-1 and TRBJ2-3, with D perhaps TRBD2 (5 bases). CDR1 is SGHRS, CDR2 YFSETQ, per germline. This CDR3 contains 15 residues. V was pared by 4 bases and J by 2 bases, with 14 bases between. The CDR3 protein is CASSRSGDPTDTQYF. The DNA of the CDR3 is TGCGCCAGCAGCCGAAGCGGAGATCCCACAGATACGCAGTATTTT. Complete variable domain (other parts from reference TRBV5-1 and TRBJ2-3): KAGVTQTPRYLIKTRGQQVTLSCSPISGHRSVSWYQQTPGQGLQFLFEYFSETQRNKGNFPGRFSGRQFSNSRSEMNVSTLELGDSALYLCASSRSGDPTDTQYFGPGTRLTVL.

This clonotype turned up a few times. The chain joins TRBV6-1 to TRBJ2-7; D is possibly TRBD2 (5 bases). The CDR3 runs to 11 residues. V dropped 2 bases and J dropped 7 bases, with 6 bases sitting between them. Germline CDR1 reads MNHNS; CDR2 reads SASEGT. The CDR3 DNA sequence: TGTGCCAGCAGTGAAAGGAGGGAGCAGTACTTC. Translation: CASSERREQYF.

This clonotype was observed at least ten times. The gene calls are TRBV2 and TRBJ2-7; D gene unclear. From germline, CDR1 is SNHLY and CDR2 FYNNEI. The CDR3 has 14 residues. The V end lost 4 bases, the J end lost 1 base, and 11 bases lay between the germline ends. This CDR3 reads CASSGDKWSYEQYF. In DNA form, the CDR3 reads TGTGCCAGCAGTGGTGACAAGTGGTCCTACGAGCAGTACTTC.

This clonotype has a count of ten or more. The rearrangement joins TRBV28 to TRBJ2-2, with D perhaps matching TRBD1 (5 bases). V dropped 5 bases and J dropped 0 bases, with 7 bases sitting between them. This CDR3 is built from 14 residues. Per germline, CDR1 MDHEN and CDR2 SYDVKM. Here the CDR3 reads CASSRQPNTGELFF. The CDR3 DNA reads TGTGCCAGCAGTAGACAGCCGAACACCGGGGAGCTGTTTTTT.

This clonotype was counted at least ten times. V usage is TRBV9 and J usage is TRBJ2-1; D possibly matches TRBD1 or TRBD2 (5 bases each). CDR1 is SGDLS and CDR2 is YYNGEE in the germline V gene. V lost 0 bases and J lost 2, with 9 bases in between. The CDR3 contains 15 residues. The CDR3 reads CASSVERDPYNEQFF. DNA of the CDR3: TGTGCCAGCAGCGTAGAAAGGGACCCCTACAATGAGCAGTTCTTC.

This chain joins TRBV12-5 and TRBJ2-2; D is ambiguous. The ends were cut back, 0 bases at V and 0 bases at J, with 8 bases in the middle. There are 16 residues in the CDR3. The germline gives CDR1 LGHNT, CDR2 FRNRAP. The CDR3 sequence is CASGLVVAANTGELFF. For the CDR3, the DNA is TGTGCTAGTGGTTTGGTAGTTGCGGCGAACACCGGGGAGCTGTTTTTT.

This clonotype appeared many times. V usage is TRBV7-2 and J usage is TRBJ1-5; D uncertain. This CDR3 has 15 residues. Trimming removed 2 bases from V and 2 bases from J, with 10 bases in between. The germline CDR1 and CDR2 sequences are SGHTA and FQGNSA. CDR3 in DNA: TGTGCCAGCAGCTTACAGGCGGAGGGCAATCAGCCCCAGCATTTT. This codes for CASSLQAEGNQPQHF.

Only a few counts were recorded for this clonotype. V is TRBV2 and J is TRBJ2-1; 14 bases fit TRBD2. The CDR3 sequence is 16 residues long. J was trimmed by 8 bases and V by 6 bases; bases with no gene match: 9. The V gene's germline CDR1 is SNHLY and CDR2 FYNNEI. The CDR3 sequence: CASRGTSGSREDEQFF. In DNA, the CDR3 is TGTGCCAGCAGGGGGACTAGCGGGAGCAGAGAGGATGAGCAGTTCTTC. Supplemented by reference TRBV2 and TRBJ2-1, the full variable domain reads EPEVTQTPSHQVTQMGQEVILRCVPISNHLYFYWYRQILGQKVEFLVSFYNNEISEKSEIFDDQFSVERPDGSNFTLKIRSTKLEDSAMYFCASRGTSGSREDEQFFGPGTRLTVL.

This clonotype was seen ten or more times. The junction differs from germline at one of its ends, possibly a read error. The gene calls are TRBV20-1 and TRBJ1-5; 10 nucleotides align to TRBD1. CDR1 and CDR2 from the germline V gene are DFQATT and SNEGSKA (reference sequence). The CDR3 contains 14 residues. The CDR3 DNA is TGCAGTGCGAGAGGGACAGGGGTGGATCAGCCCCAGCATTTT. As protein: CSARGTGVDQPQHF.

This clonotype was detected many times. V gene TRBV7-9 combines with J gene TRBJ2-1, with a tentative D call TRBD2 (6 bases). Trimming removed 5 bases at V and 7 bases at J, with 21 bases between. Per germline, CDR1 SEHNR and CDR2 FQNEAQ (reference sequence). The CDR3 has 16 amino acids. The CDR3 is CASSRTTSLPQNEQFF. The CDR3 region has the DNA TGTGCCAGCAGCCGGACTACTAGCCTACCTCAGAATGAGCAGTTCTTC.

This clonotype was counted at least ten times. The V and J genes are TRBV2 and TRBJ2-3, with TRBD2 matching over 7 bases. The CDR3 has 14 amino acids. Germline CDR1 SNHLY, CDR2 FYNNEI. J gave up 1 base and V 8 bases, and 6 bases lay outside the gene matches. The DNA of the CDR3 is TGTGCCAGCCGAAGGGCGGGAGGCACAGATACGCAGTATTTT. Its protein is CASRRAGGTDTQYF.

Ten or more counts support this clonotype. The rearrangement uses TRBV12-3 or TRBV12-4 and TRBJ2-7, with 8 bases fitting TRBD2. The CDR3 spans 16 residues. Losses at the gene ends were 7 bases for V and 3 bases for J; bases not matched to a gene: 14. CDR3 DNA: TGTGCCAGCACTAAAACACTAGCGGTAGAGGTCTACGAGCAGTACTTC. Its protein product is CASTKTLAVEVYEQYF.

This clonotype was observed at least ten times. The chain couples TRBV20-1 to TRBJ1-3; a weak D match, TRBD1 (5 bases). The length of the CDR3 is 15 residues. The germline CDR1 and CDR2 sequences are DFQATT and SNEGSKA (reference sequence). V was cut by 0 bases and J by 0 bases, with 9 bases left in between. The CDR3 reads CSARDADSSGNTIYF. The CDR3 DNA reads as TGCAGTGCTAGAGACGCAGACAGCTCTGGAAACACCATATATTTT.

This clonotype was counted at least ten times. The genes are TRBV4-1 and TRBJ2-3; D not certain. This CDR3 is 13 amino acids long. CDR1 MGHRA and CDR2 YSYEKL come from the germline V gene. V dropped 0 bases and J dropped 6 bases, with 7 bases sitting between them. The CDR3 nucleotides are TGCGCCAGCAGCCAAGACGGTACCGATACGCAGTATTTT. This encodes CASSQDGTDTQYF.

In regard to this clonotype: At one boundary the junction diverges from the germline segment, which might be a read error. This chain joins TRBV28 and TRBJ2-5; no reliable D call. The CDR3 runs 13 residues. CDR1 is MDHEN, CDR2 SYDVKM, per germline. CDR3 bases: TGTGCCAGCAGTTGGCCGGGTGCAGAGACCCTGTACTTC. Its translation is CASSWPGAETLYF.

This clonotype was counted ten times or more. The chain combines TRBV19 with TRBJ1-5; 8 positions agree with TRBD1. Unmatched junction bases numbered 7, after V lost 4 bases and J lost 5 bases. Germline V gene lookup returns CDR1 LNHDA and CDR2 SQIVND (reference sequence). The CDR3 totals 15 residues. The CDR3 DNA follows: TGTGCCAGTAGTACCACAGGGGGGAACGATCAGCCCCAGCATTTT. Its protein is CASSTTGGNDQPQHF.